One sample yielded the 13 T cell receptor beta chains listed below, sequenced in a study of T-cell reconstitution after alpha-beta-depleted transplantation in children. As it was prepared, the TCRbeta library received unique molecular identifiers. Via MiXCR, TCRdb re-called the PCR reads, giving one row per CDR3 protein. The sample lists approximately 390,000 distinct CDR3 sequences; roughly 11% were seen once. Sequenced material: PBMCs from the stem cell graft donor, taken from the stem cell graft. Source of these receptors: a human donor who donated a stem cell graft to a child with acute myeloid leukemia.

This chain joins TRBV5-1 and TRBJ2-1; D remains unclear. The CDR3 is made up of 13 amino acids. CDR1 is SGHRS, CDR2 YFSETQ, per germline. Trimming cost V 1 base and J 5 bases, with 7 bases left between them. CDR3 DNA: TGCGCCAGCAGCTTGAAACAGCACAATGAGCAGTTCTTC. This sequence encodes CASSLKQHNEQFF.

This clonotype showed up just a few times. This rearrangement joins TRBV5-6 to TRBJ2-1; 12 positions match TRBD1. This CDR3 region has 15 residues. V lost 4 bases and J lost 9; bases outside the gene matches: 8. The germline V gene encodes CDR1 SGHDT and CDR2 YYEEEE. Here the CDR3 DNA reads TGTGCCAGCAGCCTAGGGGACAGGGGGCTTAGTGAGCAGTTCTTC. Residues: CASSLGDRGLSEQFF.

This clonotype has more than one count but fewer than ten. The V gene is TRBV10-3, the J gene TRBJ2-1; 8 nucleotides match TRBD2. Germline CDR1 is ENHRY and CDR2 is SYGVKD. The CDR3 is 14 amino acids. The junction had 5 bases not matched to a gene; V was cut back by 8 bases and J by 2 bases. The CDR3 DNA sequence: TGTGCCATCGGGGAACTAGCGGCCTACAATGAGCAGTTCTTC. Its translation is CAIGELAAYNEQFF.

This clonotype was seen many times. The chain carries TRBV4-1 and TRBJ1-1; D call uncertain. V gave up 4 bases and J gave up 5 bases, with 20 bases separating them. CDR3 length: 16 amino acids. From germline, CDR1 is MGHRA and CDR2 YSYEKL. CDR3 amino acids: CASSPKAQSPGTEAFF. The CDR3 DNA reads TGCGCCAGCAGCCCAAAAGCACAGTCCCCGGGGACTGAAGCTTTCTTT.

This rearrangement joins TRBV20-1 to TRBJ2-1; 9 positions agree with TRBD2. CDR1 and CDR2 from the germline V gene are DFQATT and SNEGSKA (reference sequence). The CDR3 runs 14 residues. The J segment lost 6 bases and the V segment lost 6 bases, leaving 9 bases of the junction unmatched. CDR3 region: CSAFLAGSFNEQFF. In DNA, the CDR3 is TGCAGTGCGTTCCTAGCGGGGTCGTTCAATGAGCAGTTCTTC.

This clonotype occurred many times. The CDR3 spells CASSWTSGAYEQYF. The CDR3 region has the DNA TGTGCCAGCAGTTGGACTAGCGGGGCTTACGAGCAGTACTTC. This chain links TRBV27 with TRBJ2-7; 12 bases match TRBD2. Germline CDR1 and CDR2: MNHEY and SMNVEV (reference sequence). The CDR3 runs 14 residues. J gave up 4 bases and V 4 bases, and 2 bases lay outside the gene matches.

The CDR3 DNA follows: TGCGCCAGCAGCCAAGACCCGGGGGACTACGAGCAGTACGTC. This gives the protein CASSQDPGDYEQYV. V usage is TRBV4-1 and J usage is TRBJ2-7; maybe TRBD2 (6 bases). CDR1 is MGHRA and CDR2 is YSYEKL in the germline V gene. The CDR3 loop spans 14 amino acids. V lost 0 bases and J lost 3, with 9 bases in between.

This clonotype was found many times. For the CDR3, the DNA is TGCGCCAGCAGCTTGGGGGGGGTCGGCGAGCAGTACTTC. It encodes CASSLGGVGEQYF. V usage is TRBV5-1 and J usage is TRBJ2-7, with D possibly matching TRBD2 (6 bases). The CDR3 is 13 amino acids. The V end was cut by 0 bases, the J end by 6 bases, with 10 bases between. The germline CDR1 and CDR2 sequences are SGHRS and YFSETQ.

This clonotype was observed many times. V and J are TRBV5-1 and TRBJ2-7; 9 bases align to TRBD1. V gave up 2 bases and J gave up 3 bases; unmatched junction bases: 9. The CDR3 contains 16 residues. CDR1 and CDR2 (germline): SGHRS, YFSETQ. For the CDR3, the DNA is TGCGCCAGCAGCTTCTCCGGACAGGGGAAAGTCTACGAGCAGTACTTC. It yields the protein CASSFSGQGKVYEQYF.

V and J are TRBV6-1 and TRBJ2-1, with 10 positions matching TRBD1. The junction had 9 bases not matched to a gene; V was cut back by 7 bases and J by 9 bases. CDR3 size: 14 residues. Germline V gene lookup returns CDR1 MNHNS and CDR2 SASEGT. Written as DNA, the CDR3 is TGTGCCAGCAATACCGGGACAGGGGTGGGTGAGCAGTTCTTC. Translating gives CASNTGTGVGEQFF.

This rearrangement joins TRBV5-1 to TRBJ1-1, with a possible D match to TRBD1 (6 bases). The CDR3 is 18 residues long. The V end lost 4 bases, the J end lost 1 base, and 23 bases lay between the germline ends. Germline CDR1 SGHRS, CDR2 YFSETQ. The DNA for the CDR3 is TGCGCCAGCAGCCCGTCGGGGCAGGGGATGGGGCGGAACACTGAAGCTTTCTTT. This gives the protein CASSPSGQGMGRNTEAFF.

The sample holds a few counts of this clonotype. CDR3 sequence (DNA): TGCGCCAGCAGCTACGACAGGGGGTCTGAAGCTTTCTTT. Translating it yields CASSYDRGSEAFF. The chain links TRBV5-1 to TRBJ1-1; 9 bases fit TRBD1. The germline V gene encodes CDR1 SGHRS and CDR2 YFSETQ. Losses at the gene ends were 3 bases for V and 6 bases for J; bases not matched to a gene: 3. The CDR3 is 13 amino acids. Variable domain in full (rest from reference TRBV5-1 and TRBJ1-1): KAGVTQTPRYLIKTRGQQVTLSCSPISGHRSVSWYQQTPGQGLQFLFEYFSETQRNKGNFPGRFSGRQFSNSRSEMNVSTLELGDSALYLCASSYDRGSEAFFGQGTRLTVV.

This clonotype was detected ten times or more. The chain couples TRBV7-2 to TRBJ2-2, with D perhaps matching TRBD1 (6 bases). The CDR3 totals 14 residues. With 2 bases removed from V and 6 bases from J, the gap between germline ends came to 10 bases. Per germline, CDR1 SGHTA and CDR2 FQGNSA. The CDR3 nucleotides read TGTGCCAGCAGCTTACAGGGGTTCCCCGGGGAGCTGTTTTTT. Translation: CASSLQGFPGELFF.